These 19 T cell receptor beta chains were all obtained from the same sample, sequenced in a study of T cell repertoires and HLA-DP antigens. HeLa cells expressing allogeneic DPB1 restimulated the approximately 15-day-expanded CD4+ cells for about 23 h. HeLa stimulator cells carried retrovirally transduced HLA-DPA1/DPB1, HLA-DM, invariant chain and CD80. Assay: immunoSEQ multiplex PCR; the TCRdb copy retains only in-frame clones and omits some. There are almost 2,500 clones in the sample; 71% occur only once, and about 44% lies in the top ten. Sequencing input: CD137- CD4+ T cells from cultured PBMCs. The receptors derive from a man between 60 and 75 years old in good health and CMV-seronegative.

The chain is built from TRBV15 and TRBJ2-3; TRBD2 agrees at 9 bases. The CDR3 runs to 16 residues. The J segment lost 4 bases and the V segment lost 1 base, leaving 6 bases of the junction unmatched. In germline, CDR1 is LNHNV, CDR2 YYDKDF (reference sequence). CDR3 DNA: TGTGCCACCAGCAGAGGGCGGGAGGGCCGGGCAGATACGCAGTATTTT. This encodes CATSRGREGRADTQYF.

V is TRBV6-7 and J is TRBJ2-3, with D tentatively TRBD2 (5 bases). TRBV6-7 is treated as an ORF (open reading frame) with a function not yet certain. The V gene lost 2 bases and the J gene lost 0 bases, with 12 bases spanning the gap. CDR3 length: 16 amino acids. Here the CDR3 DNA reads TGTGCCAGCAGTTACGTGCGGGCCTTAAGCACAGATACGCAGTATTTT. Protein: CASSYVRALSTDTQYF.

The CDR3 here is CASSGSGTRYGYTF. The CDR3 nucleotides are TGTGCCAGCAGCGGGTCCGGGACTAGGTATGGCTACACCTTC. This sequence joins TRBV6-1 and TRBJ1-2, with D possibly matching TRBD1 (5 bases). The CDR3 totals 14 residues. V was pared by 6 bases and J by 5 bases, with 16 bases between. Looked up from germline, CDR1 is MNHNS and CDR2 is SASEGT.

The gene calls are TRBV6-5 and TRBJ2-1; 7 positions match TRBD2. The CDR3 length is 12 residues. Germline loops: CDR1 MNHEY, CDR2 SVGAGI. The V and J ends lost 6 bases and 5 bases, in that order; junction bases with no gene match: 1. CDR3 protein: CASRRGDNEQFF. The CDR3 DNA is TGTGCCAGCAGACGGGGGGACAATGAGCAGTTCTTC.

The chain employs TRBV4-2 and TRBJ1-1, with D unclear. Germline V gene data show CDR1 as LGHNA and CDR2 as YNFKEQ. The CDR3 spans 12 residues. V dropped 3 bases and J dropped 7 bases, with 9 bases sitting between them. The CDR3 nucleotides are TGTGCCAGCAGCCATCCCAGTGGTGAAGCTTTCTTT. Protein: CASSHPSGEAFF.

V is TRBV2 and J is TRBJ2-1; 9 nucleotides agree with TRBD2. Per the germline V gene, CDR1 is SNHLY and CDR2 is FYNNEI. V was pared by 7 bases and J by 1 base, with 11 bases of the junction left unmatched. This CDR3 region has 17 residues. As DNA, the CDR3 is TGTGCCAGCACCCCAGGAGCGGGAGGCGGATCCTACAATGAGCAGTTCTTC. Translated: CASTPGAGGGSYNEQFF.

V and J are TRBV27 and TRBJ1-5; 11 positions match TRBD1. CDR1 and CDR2 (germline): MNHEY, SMNVEV (reference sequence). J gave up 5 bases and V 3 bases, and 3 bases lay outside the gene matches. The CDR3 length is 15 residues. The CDR3 coding sequence is TGTGCCAGCAGTTTGGACAGGGGGCTCGATCAGCCCCAGCATTTT. Protein product: CASSLDRGLDQPQHF.

The chain recombines TRBV6-6 with TRBJ2-4; 7 bases align to TRBD2. V shed 11 bases and J 8 bases; nucleotides not matched to a gene: 6. This CDR3 contains 11 residues. CDR1 is MNHNY, CDR2 SVGAGI, per germline (reference sequence). The CDR3 region has the DNA TGTGCCGCCAGCGGGGATCACATTCAGTACTTC. Translation: CAASGDHIQYF.

This clone was detected only a few times. V is TRBV5-4 and J is TRBJ1-2; 10 nucleotides agree with TRBD1. V lost 4 bases and J lost 3; bases outside the gene matches: 6. The CDR3 sequence is 15 residues long. Germline V gene data show CDR1 as SGHNT and CDR2 as YYREEE (reference sequence). In nucleotides, the CDR3 is TGTGCCAGCAGCGTGGCCGGGACAGGGGACTATGGCTACACCTTC. This gives the protein CASSVAGTGDYGYTF.

This chain joins TRBV27 and TRBJ1-2, with D uncertain. The CDR3 extends over 13 amino acids. Germline lookup yields CDR1 MNHEY and CDR2 SMNVEV (reference sequence). Trimming left V 5 bases short and J 8 bases short, with 15 bases between. CDR3 sequence (DNA): TGTGCCAGCAGTCCCGCCGGAAGGGAGGGCTACACCTTC. It translates to CASSPAGREGYTF.

CDR3: CASSHAGDWEKLFF. CDR3 nucleotides: TGTGCCAGCAGCCATGCTGGGGATTGGGAAAAACTGTTTTTT. J is TRBJ1-4 and V is TRBV7-9; D ambiguous. The CDR3 length is 14 residues. Trimming left V 5 bases short and J 8 bases short, with 15 bases between. Germline V gives CDR1 SEHNR, CDR2 FQNEAQ (reference sequence).

This chain links TRBV5-1 with TRBJ1-1, with D possibly TRBD1 on 5 matching bases. The V end was cut by 0 bases, the J end by 1 base, with 10 bases between. The CDR3 is 15 residues long. Germline CDR1 and CDR2: SGHRS and YFSETQ. CDR3 DNA sequence: TGCGCCAGCAGCTTGGATCTCCAGGGGAACACTGAAGCTTTCTTT. Its translation is CASSLDLQGNTEAFF.

The chain uses TRBV19 and TRBJ2-3; perhaps D is TRBD1 or TRBD2 (5 bases each). CDR3 length: 17 amino acids. The V end lost 5 bases, the J end lost 1 base, and 19 bases lay between the germline ends. CDR1 and CDR2 from the germline V gene are LNHDA and SQIVND (reference sequence). In DNA, the CDR3 is TGTGCCAGTAGTTTAATGGGAGTGCAGGGAGGCACAGATACGCAGTATTTT. Translating it yields CASSLMGVQGGTDTQYF. Supplemented by reference TRBV19 and TRBJ2-3, the full variable domain reads DGGITQSPKYLFRKEGQNVTLSCEQNLNHDAMYWYRQDPGQGLRLIYYSQIVNDFQKGDIAEGYSVSREKKESFPLTVTSAQKNPTAFYLCASSLMGVQGGTDTQYFGPGTRLTVL.

This clone has a handful of counts. J is TRBJ1-1 and V is TRBV4-3; D is unresolved. Looked up from germline, CDR1 is LGHNA and CDR2 is YSLEER. The CDR3 is 14 residues long. V shed 0 bases and J shed 6 bases, with 11 bases lying between them. The CDR3 is CASSQDSSRAEAFF. The CDR3 DNA reads as TGCGCCAGCAGCCAAGATTCTAGCCGGGCTGAAGCTTTCTTT.

The rearrangement links TRBV18 to TRBJ1-4; possible D gene TRBD1, 5 bases. Germline-derived CDR1 and CDR2 are KGHSH and LQKENI. V dropped 2 bases and J dropped 5 bases, with 12 bases sitting between them. The length of the CDR3 is 15 residues. The CDR3 DNA reads TGTGCCAGCTCACCAGAGGGGTTGAGGAATGAAAAACTGTTTTTT. This sequence encodes CASSPEGLRNEKLFF.

The gene calls are TRBV7-2 and TRBJ2-5, with a tentative D call TRBD2 (7 bases). Germline V gives CDR1 SGHTA, CDR2 FQGNSA. CDR3 length: 17 residues. Trimming cost V 1 base and J 1 base, with 16 bases left between them. The CDR3 DNA follows: TGTGCCAGCAGCTTAGGGGGGGCTAGCGGTTCCCAAGAGACCCAGTACTTC. It translates to CASSLGGASGSQETQYF.

This clone has only a few counts. The chain recombines TRBV30 with TRBJ2-1; 10 bases agree with TRBD2. After removal of 5 bases from V and 12 bases from J, the junction contained 13 bases not matched to a gene. CDR1 is GTSNPN, CDR2 SVGIG, per germline (reference sequence). The CDR3 spans 14 residues. CDR3 residues: CAWGPLAGLYGQFF. The CDR3 nucleotides read TGTGCCTGGGGGCCACTAGCGGGATTATACGGGCAGTTCTTC. The entire variable domain, with the rest obtained from reference TRBV30 and TRBJ2-1, is as follows: SQTIHQWPATLVQPVGSPLSLECTVEGTSNPNLYWYRQAAGRGLQLLFYSVGIGQISSEVPQNLSASRPQDRQFILSSKKLLLSDSGFYLCAWGPLAGLYGQFFGPGTRLTVL.

This chain uses TRBV6-6 with TRBJ1-3; no definite D call. CDR3 length equals 14 residues. Germline CDR1 is MNHNY and CDR2 is SVGAGI (reference sequence). V lost 6 bases and J lost 7, with 16 bases in between. DNA for the CDR3: TGTGCCAGCAGCCCCTCGGGGTTAGGGAACACCATATATTTT. Protein product: CASSPSGLGNTIYF.

This chain joins TRBV18 and TRBJ2-7, with D possibly being TRBD1 or TRBD2 (6 bases each). V was cut by 2 bases and J by 0 bases, with 14 bases left in between. The CDR3 runs 16 residues. Germline values: CDR1 KGHSH, CDR2 LQKENI. The CDR3 DNA is TGTGCCAGCTCACCATCTTCGGGGGCCGTCTCCTACGAGCAGTACTTC. Protein product: CASSPSSGAVSYEQYF.